The clone carrying this TCR beta chain was seen at least ten times. Its antigen remains unknown. This specimen belongs to a study of beta chain features in type 1 diabetes. The whole isolated RNA underwent reverse transcription, so sequencing captured expressed TCRB transcripts. Clones were sequenced by immunoSEQ multiplex PCR, and TCRdb holds only the in-frame ones, with some missing. The repertoire holds 150,000 to 200,000 clones, around 7.9% seen once, with approximately 0.54% in the top ten. Study-wide points: In type 1 diabetes patients, VDJ junctions had fewer insertions; deletions at these junctions were more frequent. Among all four CD4+ subsets, Type 1 diabetes patients had TCRB CDR3s that were moderately but significantly shorter. Sequencing the cDNA could make cells with high TCR expression show up more than they should.

Sequencing was done on a sample of central memory CD4+ T cells from blood. The clonotype was recovered from a man between 18 and 29 years old with type 1 diabetes.

The CDR3 nucleotides read TGTGCCAGCAGCTTAGGTGCGGGAGGGCCCTACGAGCAGTACTTC. It codes for CASSLGAGGPYEQYF. The rearrangement uses TRBV7-9 and TRBJ2-7; the match to TRBD2 covers 9 bases. The length of the CDR3 is 15 residues. Trimming removed 1 base from V and 2 bases from J; junction bases left unmatched: 3. Germline V CDR1 and CDR2: SEHNR, FQNEAQ (reference sequence).